The 20 T cell receptor beta chains presented below share a single source sample, sequenced in a study of blood T cells in healthy people across ages. A J-beta primer mix and a sample-barcoded 5' primer were used in a second PCR of about 6 to 12 cycles. One entry per CDR3 protein results from TCRdb running MiXCR on the 5' RACE reads. In the table there are about 1.8 million distinct CDR3 sequences, less than 50% of which are singletons. The specimen was blood. These receptors all stem from a woman in her 40s in good health.

This chain connects TRBV13 to TRBJ2-5; 11 bases agree with TRBD2. The ends lost 4 bases at V and 1 base at J; junction bases unmatched: 8. The CDR3 extends over 17 amino acids. Germline V gene sequence: CDR1 PRHDT, CDR2 FYEKMQ (reference sequence). The CDR3 DNA follows: TGTGCCAGCAGCTACGGGGCACTAGCGGGGGTCCAAGAGACCCAGTACTTC. Translating it yields CASSYGALAGVQETQYF.

V usage is TRBV27 and J usage is TRBJ2-5, with 10 bases identical to TRBD1. There are 15 residues in the CDR3. Germline V gene data show CDR1 as MNHEY and CDR2 as SMNVEV (reference sequence). V lost 5 bases and J lost 3; bases outside the gene matches: 6. CDR3 in DNA: TGTGCCAGCAGTGGGGACGGGACAGGGGAAGAGACCCAGTACTTC. Its protein is CASSGDGTGEETQYF.

The rearrangement joins TRBV5-1 to TRBJ2-6; TRBD1 is a possible D gene (6 bases). V dropped 0 bases and J dropped 5 bases, with 15 bases sitting between them. CDR1 and CDR2 (germline): SGHRS, YFSETQ. This CDR3 has 17 amino acids. The CDR3 coding sequence is TGCGCCAGCAGCTTGGAGGTCCAGGGGCGGAGGGCCAACGTCCTGACTTTC. It translates to CASSLEVQGRRANVLTF.

The chain employs TRBV29-1 and TRBJ1-1; a weak D match, TRBD1 (5 bases). The CDR3 sequence is 13 residues long. The V end was cut by 5 bases, the J end by 4 bases, with 14 bases between. Germline V gene data show CDR1 as SQVTM and CDR2 as ANQGSEA. The CDR3 coding sequence is TGCAGCGTTCTAGAACAGGTTCCCACTGAAGCTTTCTTT. Translated, it gives CSVLEQVPTEAFF.

This clonotype has only a few counts. The CDR3 reads CASSYGGTGEQYF. CDR3 bases: TGTGCCAGCAGTTACGGAGGGACAGGCGAGCAGTACTTC. This chain joins TRBV6-5 and TRBJ2-5, with 8 nucleotides matching TRBD1. The assigned J gene may be wrong: the sequence end matches TRBJ2-7 better. Germline values: CDR1 MNHEY, CDR2 SVGAGI. The CDR3 covers 13 residues.

The chain carries TRBV4-1 and TRBJ2-1, with a weak D call TRBD2 (5 bases). From germline, CDR1 is MGHRA and CDR2 YSYEKL. The V end lost 0 bases, the J end lost 13 bases, and 19 bases lay between the germline ends. The CDR3 consists of 15 residues. CDR3 coding DNA: TGCGCCAGCAGCCAAGATCCTTCCGGGCCCGGGGAACAGTTCTTC. It is translated as CASSQDPSGPGEQFF.

The chain has TRBV7-8 and TRBJ2-7, with 7 bases aligning to TRBD1. Germline V gene data show CDR1 as SGHVS and CDR2 as FQNEAQ. Germline trimming cut 5 bases from V and 2 bases from J; bases unmatched to any gene: 6. This CDR3 is built from 14 residues. This chain's CDR3 is CASSTTGTAYEQYF. The CDR3 DNA is TGTGCCAGCAGCACTACCGGGACAGCCTACGAGCAGTACTTC.

This clonotype was detected only a few times. The V gene is TRBV20-1, the J gene TRBJ2-7, with 8 positions matching TRBD2. Germline V gene sequence: CDR1 DFQATT, CDR2 SNEGSKA (reference sequence). V lost 1 base to trimming and J lost 0 bases; unmatched junction nucleotides: 8. CDR3 length: 16 amino acids. CDR3 in DNA: TGCAGTGCTAGAGTATTCGGACTAGCTTCCTCCTACGAGCAGTACTTC. Its protein product is CSARVFGLASSYEQYF.

This clonotype turned up a few times. This rearrangement joins TRBV4-1 to TRBJ2-7; 7 positions match TRBD2. The CDR3 sequence is 15 residues long. Germline values: CDR1 MGHRA, CDR2 YSYEKL. V was clipped by 1 base and J by 10 bases; unmatched bases: 13. CDR3 protein: CASSQGRQAGGIQYF. The CDR3 DNA sequence: TGCGCCAGCAGCCAAGGCCGGCAGGCCGGGGGGATTCAGTACTTC.

The J gene is TRBJ2-3, the V gene TRBV6-5, with TRBD1 as a possible D gene (6 bases). Germline CDR1 reads MNHEY; CDR2 reads SVGAGI. The CDR3 sequence is 15 residues long. V shed 2 bases and J shed 4 bases, with 13 bases lying between them. CDR3 bases: TGTGCCAGCAGTTACGAGACCAGGGGTTCAGATACGCAGTATTTT. It encodes CASSYETRGSDTQYF.

This clonotype occurred a few times. The chain carries TRBV2 and TRBJ2-3; 8 positions match TRBD2. The CDR3 consists of 15 residues. CDR1 SNHLY and CDR2 FYNNEI come from the germline V gene. The ends lost 10 bases at V and 0 bases at J; junction bases unmatched: 9. The CDR3 nucleotides are TGTGCCACCCGGGCGGGGGGTACTAGCACAGATACGCAGTATTTT. Residues: CATRAGGTSTDTQYF.

V is TRBV24-1 and J is TRBJ2-1, with 9 bases matching TRBD1. The CDR3 loop spans 16 amino acids. Germline values: CDR1 KGHDR, CDR2 SFDVKD. J was trimmed by 7 bases and V by 4 bases; bases with no gene match: 10. This chain's CDR3 is CATSDTGTGKWNEQFF. The CDR3 DNA sequence: TGTGCCACCAGTGACACCGGGACAGGGAAATGGAATGAGCAGTTCTTC.

The rearrangement joins TRBV5-5 to TRBJ1-4, with a possible D match to TRBD1 (5 bases). V dropped 6 bases and J dropped 0 bases, with 12 bases sitting between them. The CDR3 totals 15 residues. CDR1 is SGHKS, CDR2 YYEKEE, per germline (reference sequence). For the CDR3, the DNA is TGTGCCAGCACGACCGGGGGGACAACTAATGAAAAACTGTTTTTT. Amino acids: CASTTGGTTNEKLFF.

This chain connects TRBV9 to TRBJ2-1; a possible D gene is TRBD2 (6 bases). V lost 7 bases and J 3 bases, leaving 17 bases between the germline ends. This CDR3 is built from 15 residues. Germline assignment: CDR1 SGDLS and CDR2 YYNGEE. The chain's CDR3 is CASSRGLGGYNEQFF. The DNA for the CDR3 is TGTGCCAGCTCACGGGGCCTGGGGGGCTACAATGAGCAGTTCTTC.

CDR3 loop: CASSHSAGGEPGYGYTF. For the CDR3, the DNA is TGTGCCAGCAGCCACAGCGCGGGAGGAGAACCGGGGTATGGCTACACCTTC. The chain is built from TRBV7-2 and TRBJ1-2; no definite D call. CDR1 is SGHTA, CDR2 FQGNSA, per germline. Trimming removed 5 bases from V and 5 bases from J, with 24 bases in between. The CDR3 is 17 amino acids.

The V gene is TRBV27, the J gene TRBJ1-2; 7 positions match TRBD1. CDR1 is MNHEY and CDR2 is SMNVEV in the germline V gene (reference sequence). V gave up 5 bases and J gave up 6 bases; unmatched junction bases: 15. This CDR3 is 16 amino acids long. The CDR3, as DNA: TGTGCCAGCAGTGCTCAACAGGGGAGGGAGAGAGATGGCTACACCTTC. This sequence encodes CASSAQQGRERDGYTF.

V usage is TRBV4-1 and J usage is TRBJ2-7, with D perhaps TRBD1 (5 bases). The germline V gene encodes CDR1 MGHRA and CDR2 YSYEKL. The CDR3 length is 17 residues. The chain's CDR3 is CVNSQDQGRANSYEQYF. CDR3 bases: TGCGTCAACAGCCAAGATCAGGGCAGGGCCAATTCCTACGAGCAGTACTTC.

This clonotype has just a few counts. V is TRBV7-8 and J is TRBJ2-3, with D tentatively TRBD2 (5 bases). V was cut by 4 bases and J by 0 bases, with 14 bases left in between. The CDR3 has 16 amino acids. The V gene's germline CDR1 is SGHVS and CDR2 FQNEAQ. The CDR3 region has the DNA TGTGCCAGCAGCTCCCGTCGGGATACTAGCACAGATACGCAGTATTTT. Amino acids: CASSSRRDTSTDTQYF.

This chain links TRBV20-1 with TRBJ2-1, with 11 bases identical to TRBD2. The CDR3 runs to 18 residues. Trimming took 3 bases from V and 0 from J; bases not matched to a gene: 10. Germline V gives CDR1 DFQATT, CDR2 SNEGSKA (reference sequence). In DNA form, the CDR3 reads TGCAGTGCTAGGGTTTCTAGCGGGGGGCCCAGCTCCTACAATGAGCAGTTCTTC. Amino acid sequence: CSARVSSGGPSSYNEQFF.

The chain is built from TRBV5-6 and TRBJ2-2; tentative D call: TRBD1 (6 bases). The CDR3 loop spans 16 amino acids. Germline V gene data show CDR1 as SGHDT and CDR2 as YYEEEE. Between the trimmed V and J ends, which lost 4 bases and 3 bases, there was a span of 16 bases. The CDR3 is CASSPSHRVYTGELFF. DNA of the CDR3: TGTGCCAGCAGCCCCAGCCACAGGGTGTACACCGGGGAGCTGTTTTTT.